These 17 T cell receptor beta chains share one sample of origin, sequenced in a study of blood T cell repertoires in COVID-19. Profiling relied on immunoSEQ multiplex PCR, and the TCRdb table lists in-frame clones only, not all of them. The sample lists some 350,000 clones, more than 75% occurring once. The sequenced sample consisted of PBMCs or T cells enriched from blood (not recorded which). Source of these receptors: a woman in her 30s who had recovered from COVID-19.

This chain uses TRBV23-1 with TRBJ1-2, with D possibly matching TRBD1 (6 bases). TRBV23-1 is annotated as an ORF whose role is uncertain. The CDR3 sequence is 13 residues long. Trimming left V 6 bases short and J 6 bases short, with 14 bases between. CDR3 region: CASSPQGPNGYTF. The CDR3 coding sequence is TGCGCCAGCAGCCCACAGGGTCCGAATGGCTACACCTTC.

The count of this clone is one. The genes are TRBV27 and TRBJ1-1; TRBD1 matches 10 bases. Germline values: CDR1 MNHEY, CDR2 SMNVEV (reference sequence). The CDR3 is 18 residues long. The junction had 17 bases not matched to a gene; V was cut back by 6 bases and J by 4 bases. CDR3 DNA sequence: TGTGCCAGCAGACCCCCCCGGACAGGGGGACTGATGACCACTGAAGCTTTCTTT. Encoded protein: CASRPPRTGGLMTTEAFF.

This sequence joins TRBV7-9 and TRBJ1-4; no firm D call. The germline V gene encodes CDR1 SEHNR and CDR2 FQNEAQ (reference sequence). CDR3 length equals 15 residues. Trimming left V 2 bases short and J 3 bases short, with 10 bases between. The CDR3 coding sequence is TGTGCCAGCAGCTTACGCCGCGGGCCTAATGAAAAACTGTTTTTT. Protein: CASSLRRGPNEKLFF.

The genes are TRBV27 and TRBJ1-4, with D uncertain. The CDR3 sequence is 12 residues long. Germline assignment: CDR1 MNHEY and CDR2 SMNVEV (reference sequence). Trimming stripped 5 bases from V and 7 bases from J, with 8 bases between. The CDR3 here is CASSRYGEKLFF. The CDR3, as DNA: TGTGCCAGCAGTCGATACGGTGAAAAACTGTTTTTT.

This sequence joins TRBV4-1 and TRBJ2-5, with TRBD2 as a possible D gene (7 bases). Trimming left V 4 bases short and J 3 bases short, with 18 bases between. Germline CDR1 reads MGHRA; CDR2 reads YSYEKL. This CDR3 has 16 amino acids. The CDR3 spells CASSRSKGGGKETQYF. The CDR3 DNA reads as TGCGCCAGCAGCCGGAGTAAGGGGGGGGGCAAAGAGACCCAGTACTTC.

The gene calls are TRBV5-1 and TRBJ1-2; 7 bases align to TRBD1. Germline V lookup: CDR1 SGHRS, CDR2 YFSETQ. The CDR3 consists of 15 residues. The V gene end was trimmed by 1 base and the J gene end by 1 base; junction bases not matched to a gene: 4. Here the CDR3 DNA reads TGCGCCAGCAGCTTGCAGACAGGGTATAACTATGGCTACACCTTC. It is translated as CASSLQTGYNYGYTF.

The chain has TRBV9 and TRBJ2-7, with TRBD2 as a possible D gene (6 bases). The germline V and J ends were trimmed by 3 bases and 2 bases, with 12 bases remaining between them. The CDR3 extends over 14 amino acids. CDR1 and CDR2 (germline): SGDLS, YYNGEE. This CDR3 reads CASSAGTSPYEQYF. CDR3 coding DNA: TGTGCCAGCAGCGCCGGGACTTCTCCCTACGAGCAGTACTTC.

The J gene is TRBJ2-5, the V gene TRBV3-1 (or the pseudogene TRBV3-2), with TRBD1 matching 7 bases. V was clipped by 0 bases and J by 5 bases; unmatched bases: 9. The germline CDR1 and CDR2 sequences are LGHDT and YNNKEL (reference sequence). The CDR3 sequence is 16 residues long. The CDR3 sequence: CASSQDRRQGRETQYF. The DNA for the CDR3 is TGTGCCAGCAGCCAAGATAGGAGACAGGGCAGGGAGACCCAGTACTTC.

This rearrangement joins TRBV4-3 to TRBJ1-5; D is unresolved. This CDR3 contains 13 residues. From germline, CDR1 is LGHNA and CDR2 YSLEER. V was cut by 1 base and J by 4 bases, with 5 bases left in between. CDR3 in DNA: TGCGCCAGCAGCCAAGCTCAGAATCAGCCCCAGCATTTT. This codes for CASSQAQNQPQHF.

The chain is built from TRBV5-1 and TRBJ1-2, with a tentative D call TRBD1 (5 bases). This CDR3 has 14 amino acids. Trimming took off 5 bases at V and 3 bases at J, with 14 bases between the two ends. Germline loops: CDR1 SGHRS, CDR2 YFSETQ. CDR3: CASRPGTGDYGYTF. The CDR3 coding sequence is TGCGCCAGCAGACCCGGGACGGGGGACTATGGCTACACCTTC.

The rearrangement uses TRBV27 and TRBJ1-2, with 7 bases aligning to TRBD1. The junction had 13 bases not matched to a gene; V was cut back by 5 bases and J by 1 base. Per germline, CDR1 MNHEY and CDR2 SMNVEV (reference sequence). The CDR3 has 17 amino acids. CDR3 DNA sequence: TGTGCCAGCAGTCCCCGCCCAGGGGGTTGGAGTAACTATGGCTACACCTTC. This gives the protein CASSPRPGGWSNYGYTF.

Worth noting for this clone: This CDR3 is also generated by other DNA sequences in the sample. The chain carries TRBV19 and TRBJ1-1, with D uncertain. This CDR3 comprises 12 residues. The V and J ends lost 7 bases and 1 base respectively, with 7 bases between them. Germline CDR1 reads LNHDA; CDR2 reads SQIVND (reference sequence). The CDR3 is CASKEGNTEAFF. The CDR3 DNA is TGTGCCAGTAAAGAGGGGAACACTGAAGCTTTCTTT.

The V and J genes are TRBV7-3 and TRBJ1-1; D unclear. CDR1 is SGHTA and CDR2 is FQGTGA in the germline V gene. Trimming removed 5 bases from V and 0 bases from J, with 22 bases in between. There are 18 residues in the CDR3. The CDR3 coding sequence is TGTGCCAGCAGCGGGTCGTGGAGCCCTTACTCCATGAACACTGAAGCTTTCTTT. Translation: CASSGSWSPYSMNTEAFF.

This clone was observed a handful of times. The V and J genes are TRBV9 and TRBJ2-2, with 7 bases lining up with TRBD1. The length of the CDR3 is 18 residues. Germline CDR1 reads SGDLS; CDR2 reads YYNGEE. Trimming removed 3 bases from V and 5 bases from J; junction bases left unmatched: 16. CDR3 bases: TGTGCCAGCAGCGCCCCTCTTGTAGGGGGCGCTAGGACCGGGGAGCTGTTTTTT. The encoded protein is CASSAPLVGGARTGELFF.

This sequence joins TRBV24-1 and TRBJ2-1, with D tentatively TRBD1 (6 bases). The CDR3 is 15 residues long. In germline, CDR1 is KGHDR, CDR2 SFDVKD. With 3 bases removed from V and 5 bases from J, the gap between germline ends came to 13 bases. The CDR3 is CATSDPRGGNNEQFF. The CDR3 nucleotides are TGTGCCACCAGTGATCCCCGAGGGGGAAACAATGAGCAGTTCTTC.

The chain recombines TRBV4-3 with TRBJ2-7; weak D call: TRBD2 (6 bases). The germline CDR1 and CDR2 sequences are LGHNA and YSLEER. CDR3 length equals 19 residues. V was pared by 0 bases and J by 3 bases, with 24 bases between. As DNA, the CDR3 is TGCGCCAGCAGCCAAGATTACGGCCGGACTTTGGCGGGGATCTACGAGCAGTACTTC. Its protein product is CASSQDYGRTLAGIYEQYF.

The V call is TRBV2, the J call TRBJ2-2; 9 nucleotides match TRBD1. CDR1 is SNHLY, CDR2 FYNNEI, per germline. The CDR3 is 15 amino acids. With V trimmed by 0 bases and J by 8 bases, 4 bases remained unmatched. The CDR3 protein is CASSEAGDREGELFF. Here the CDR3 DNA reads TGTGCCAGCAGTGAAGCGGGGGACAGGGAAGGGGAGCTGTTTTTT.